Included here is one TCR beta chain sequence, with context. Its target is not known. V was cut by 9 bases and J by 2 bases, with 14 bases left in between. CDR1 and CDR2 from the germline V gene are LNHDA and SQIVND (reference sequence). CDR3 length equals 13 residues. Method: immunoSEQ multiplex PCR; TCRdb's copy keeps in-frame clones and lacks some. The table has around 10,000 clones, around 95% seen once; the top ten hold 0.83%. These data originate in a study of monozygotic twins with cystic fibrosis. Overall study context: Approximately 3 micrograms of fragmented DNA underwent roughly 16 PCR cycles for library preparation. Study-level results: Median Simpson clonality of approximately 0.01 suggested naive T cells predominated. Nucleotide-identical clonotype sharing was significantly higher within monozygotic CF twin pairs than between unrelated CF individuals.

V usage is TRBV19 and J usage is TRBJ2-7, with a tentative D call TRBD2 (5 bases). This clonotype originated in a boy between 10 and 17 years old with cystic fibrosis. Sequencing used blood. The CDR3 DNA follows: TGTGCCAGCGGACTTACACCCACCTACGAGCAGTACTTC. Translated: CASGLTPTYEQYF.